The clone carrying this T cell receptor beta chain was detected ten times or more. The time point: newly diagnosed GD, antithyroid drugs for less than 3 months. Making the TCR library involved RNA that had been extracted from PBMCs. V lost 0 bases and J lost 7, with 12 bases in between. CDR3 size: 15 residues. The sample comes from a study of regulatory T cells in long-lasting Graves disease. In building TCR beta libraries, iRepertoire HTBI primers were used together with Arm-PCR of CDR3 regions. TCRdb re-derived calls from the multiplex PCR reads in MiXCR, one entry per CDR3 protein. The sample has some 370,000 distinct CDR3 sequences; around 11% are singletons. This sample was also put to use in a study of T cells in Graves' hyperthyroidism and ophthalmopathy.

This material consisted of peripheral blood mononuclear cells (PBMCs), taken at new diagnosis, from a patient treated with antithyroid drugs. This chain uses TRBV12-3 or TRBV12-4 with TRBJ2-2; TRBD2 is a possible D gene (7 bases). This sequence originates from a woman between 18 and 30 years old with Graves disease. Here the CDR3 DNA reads TGTGCCAGCAGTTTAGCGGGGGGGCAGGTCGGGGAGCTGTTTTTT. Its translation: CASSLAGGQVGELFF.